A selection of T cell receptor beta chains follows, all from one sample in a study of blood T cell repertoires in COVID-19. The method was immunoSEQ multiplex PCR; TCRdb's version includes in-frame clones alone and lacks a portion of them. The top ten hold 1.9% of the sample, which has 240,000 or so clones, about four fifths seen once. Sample: peripheral blood. The source of these receptors is a man aged 30-40 years who had recovered from COVID-19. Both conserved end residues are part of each CDR3. A D gene is named only where the DNA matches it firmly. Clone size is given for some rows only: seen once, a few or many times, or a class if the clone is expanded.

D: TRBD1; J: TRBJ2-1; size: few; V: TRBV5-1; DNA: TGCGCCAGCAGCCTAACAGGGGAGCCCTACAATGAGCAGTTCTTC; CDR3: CASSLTGEPYNEQFF
D: -; J: TRBJ1-6; size: once; V: TRBV7-3; DNA: TGTGCCAGCAGCTTAGTTCCCAGAAAAGATTCACCCCTCCACTTT; CDR3: CASSLVPRKDSPLHF
D: -; J: TRBJ2-1; size: -; V: TRBV21-1; DNA: TGTGCCAGCAGCCCGGGACAGGGGTACAATGAGCAGTTCTTC; CDR3: CASSPGQGYNEQFF
D: TRBD2; J: TRBJ2-3; size: -; V: TRBV7-8; DNA: TGTGCCAGCAGCTTGGGGACTAGCGGGGGGCCAGATACGCAGTATTTT; CDR3: CASSLGTSGGPDTQYF
D: TRBD1; J: TRBJ2-6; size: -; V: TRBV19; DNA: TGTGCCAGTAGTTGGGACAGCCTCATCTCTGGGGCCAACGTCCTGACTTTC; CDR3: CASSWDSLISGANVLTF
D: -; J: TRBJ1-1; size: once; V: TRBV29-1; DNA: TGCAGCGTTCACGACAGCCCCCGAGGGAACACTGAAGCTTTCTTT; CDR3: CSVHDSPRGNTEAFF
D: -; J: TRBJ1-2; size: -; V: TRBV5-6; DNA: TGTGCCAGCAGCCAGATGGGGCCCGGCTACACCTTC; CDR3: CASSQMGPGYTF
D: -; J: TRBJ2-5; size: -; V: TRBV7-6; DNA: TGTGCCAGCAGCTTAGGAGGGGGGAGGGTACAAGAGACCCAGTACTTC; CDR3: CASSLGGGRVQETQYF
D: -; J: TRBJ2-2; size: -; V: TRBV19; DNA: TGTGCCAGTAGTAAGCAGGGGACCGGGGAGCTGTTTTTT; CDR3: CASSKQGTGELFF
D: -; J: TRBJ1-2; size: -; V: TRBV6-2/TRBV6-3; DNA: TGTGCCAGCAGTACCACAGGCGGCTATGGCTACACCTTC; CDR3: CASSTTGGYGYTF
D: -; J: TRBJ1-2; size: -; V: TRBV14; DNA: TGTGCCAGCAGCCAAGATGAGGATTGGAACTATGGCTACACCTTC; CDR3: CASSQDEDWNYGYTF
D: -; J: TRBJ2-3; size: once; V: TRBV11-1; DNA: TGTGCCAGCAGCTTAGCGGCGGGCACAGATACGCAGTATTTT; CDR3: CASSLAAGTDTQYF
D: -; J: TRBJ2-4; size: few; V: TRBV6-7; DNA: TGTGCCAGCAGCCAGAAACAGCTAGCCAAAAACATTCAGTACTTC; CDR3: CASSQKQLAKNIQYF
D: TRBD1; J: TRBJ2-7; size: -; V: TRBV5-1; DNA: TGCGCCAGCAGTGGTGGACAGGGGGCCCCCTACGAGCAGTACTTC; CDR3: CASSGGQGAPYEQYF
D: -; J: TRBJ1-2; size: -; V: TRBV6-1; DNA: TGTGCCAGCAGTGAGGACAGACTCACCGGCGGCTACACCTTC; CDR3: CASSEDRLTGGYTF
D: -; J: TRBJ1-4; size: -; V: TRBV11-2; DNA: TGTGCCAGCAGCCTCCCGGCGGGGGGAAAACTGTTTTTT; CDR3: CASSLPAGGKLFF
D: TRBD1; J: TRBJ2-6; size: -; V: TRBV25-1; DNA: TGTGCCAGCAGTGAATCAGGGGGCAGTTACTCTGGGGCCAACGTCCTGACTTTC; CDR3: CASSESGGSYSGANVLTF
D: -; J: TRBJ1-2; size: -; V: TRBV5-1; DNA: TGCGCCAGCAGCTTGGTTCCGGGGTCGGGCTATGGCTACACCTTC; CDR3: CASSLVPGSGYGYTF
D: TRBD1; J: TRBJ1-6; size: -; V: TRBV5-1; DNA: TGCGCCAGCCGGACCGGACAGGGACTTTCACCCCTCCACTTT; CDR3: CASRTGQGLSPLHF
D: TRBD1; J: TRBJ1-4; size: -; V: TRBV9; DNA: TGTGCCAGCAGCGTAGGGTCTGGGACAGCAACTAATGAAAAACTGTTTTTT; CDR3: CASSVGSGTATNEKLFF
D: TRBD1; J: TRBJ2-1; size: -; V: TRBV19; DNA: TGTGCCAGTAGTAAGGGACAGGGCTCCAACAATGAGCAGTTCTTC; CDR3: CASSKGQGSNNEQFF
D: -; J: TRBJ2-1; size: -; V: TRBV10-3; DNA: TGTGCCATCGGACGATCGACAGTCGGATATGAGCAGTTCTTC; CDR3: CAIGRSTVGYEQFF
D: -; J: TRBJ1-2; size: -; V: TRBV5-4; DNA: TGTGCCAGCAGCTTGGCCCCGTATGGCTACACCTTC; CDR3: CASSLAPYGYTF
D: -; J: TRBJ2-5; size: -; V: TRBV7-2; DNA: TGTGCCAGCAGCTTCCTGCCGGGGAAGGAGACCCAGTACTTC; CDR3: CASSFLPGKETQYF